The source of this T cell receptor (beta chain) is a study of radiotherapy plus CTLA-4 blockade in lung cancer. On the study more broadly: Objective responses emerged in about 20% of patients, and 30% to 40% attained disease control.

Libraries were prepared by immunoSEQ multiplex PCR; TCRdb keeps only in-frame clonotypes and omits some of them. The sample shows 55,000 to 75,000 clones, approximately 76% of them seen only once. Focal radiation was given together with CTLA-4 blockade (ipilimumab) to patients with chemo-refractory metastatic non-small-cell lung cancer. General study results and limits: Per reports, early blood T cell clone dynamics, plus interferon-beta, forecast response most strongly. Blood TCR clones of tumor origin expanded after radiotherapy plus ipilimumab.

Deletions cut 1 base from V and 7 bases from J, with 13 bases between. Germline V CDR1 and CDR2: MNHEY, SMNVEV (reference sequence). This CDR3 region has 14 residues. With respect to this clone: Its specificity is not known.

V gene TRBV27 combines with J gene TRBJ2-5; D gene ambiguous. This receptor was obtained from a human donor with non-small cell lung cancer whose response to radiotherapy plus ipilimumab could not be evaluated. Some clones in this sample may be carry-over from other donors' samples. The material was peripheral blood, obtained from a patient treated with radiotherapy plus ipilimumab. In DNA, the CDR3 is TGTGCCAGCAGTTTATTTCTGGCCGGCGGGACCCAGTACTTC. Its protein product is CASSLFLAGGTQYF.